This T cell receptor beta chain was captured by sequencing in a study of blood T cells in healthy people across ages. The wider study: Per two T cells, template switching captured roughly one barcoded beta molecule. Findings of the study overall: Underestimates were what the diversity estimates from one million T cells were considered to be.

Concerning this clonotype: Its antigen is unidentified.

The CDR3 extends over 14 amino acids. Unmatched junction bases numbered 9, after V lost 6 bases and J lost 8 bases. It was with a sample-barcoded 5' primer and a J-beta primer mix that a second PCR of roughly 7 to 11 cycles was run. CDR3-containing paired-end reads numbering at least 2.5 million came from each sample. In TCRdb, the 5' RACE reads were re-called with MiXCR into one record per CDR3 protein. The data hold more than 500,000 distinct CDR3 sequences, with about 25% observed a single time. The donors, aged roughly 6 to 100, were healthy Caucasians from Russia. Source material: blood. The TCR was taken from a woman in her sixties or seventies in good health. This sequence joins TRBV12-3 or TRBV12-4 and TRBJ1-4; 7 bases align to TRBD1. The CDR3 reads CASSHRGIEEKLFF. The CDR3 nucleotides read TGTGCCAGCAGCCACAGGGGTATTGAAGAAAAACTGTTTTTT.